These 26 T cell receptor beta chains were sequenced from one sample in a study of T cells after yellow fever vaccination. TCRdb fed the 5' RACE reads into MiXCR, producing one record per CDR3 protein. The sample includes a few hundred thousand distinct CDR3 sequences, over 15% of them seen just once. The input for sequencing was PBMCs, taken before the yellow fever booster vaccination. These receptors were obtained from a man aged 18 to 29 who received the YFV17D yellow fever vaccine.

The chain recombines TRBV24-1 with TRBJ2-3; no reliable D call. This CDR3 has 17 residues. The V gene lost 0 bases and the J gene lost 0 bases, with 12 bases spanning the gap. Germline V gives CDR1 KGHDR, CDR2 SFDVKD. This CDR3 reads CATSDLTNERSTDTQYF. The CDR3 nucleotides are TGTGCCACCAGTGATTTGACGAACGAAAGGAGCACAGATACGCAGTATTTT.

This chain links TRBV15 with TRBJ2-3, with D perhaps TRBD1 or TRBD2 (6 bases each). V shed 0 bases and J shed 4 bases, with 14 bases lying between them. CDR3 length: 16 amino acids. CDR1 is LNHNV and CDR2 is YYDKDF in the germline V gene (reference sequence). The CDR3: CATSRDGNGGADTQYF. CDR3 in DNA: TGTGCCACCAGCAGAGATGGCAACGGGGGCGCAGATACGCAGTATTTT.

This clonotype was detected a few times. The rearrangement links TRBV6-2 or TRBV6-3 to TRBJ2-4, with a tentative D call TRBD1 (6 bases). This CDR3 contains 19 residues. The germline V gene has CDR1 MNHEY and CDR2 SVGEGT. V was clipped by 5 bases and J by 6 bases, with 29 bases between them. The CDR3 sequence: CASSTRTIVDSVRRNIQYF. In DNA form, the CDR3 reads TGTGCCAGCAGTACCCGGACGATAGTGGACAGTGTTCGGCGAAACATTCAGTACTTC.

The chain couples TRBV6-2 or TRBV6-3 to TRBJ2-6; TRBD2 agrees at 9 bases. Trimming at V came to 6 bases and at J to 1 base, leaving 13 bases not matched to a gene. This CDR3 comprises 19 residues. CDR1 is MNHEY, CDR2 SVGEGT, per germline. CDR3 sequence (DNA): TGTGCCAGCAGCCCAAGGCTAGCGGGGTTTACTTCTGGGGCCAACGTCCTGACTTTC. Its translation: CASSPRLAGFTSGANVLTF.

In its sample, this clonotype was seen once. The CDR3 protein is CASSGLGGNYGYTF. The DNA for the CDR3 is TGCGCCAGCAGCGGTCTCGGGGGCAACTATGGCTACACCTTC. The rearrangement joins TRBV5-1 to TRBJ1-2; tentatively, D is TRBD1 (6 bases). The CDR3 consists of 14 residues. Trimming cost V 4 bases and J 2 bases, with 12 bases left between them. Germline CDR1 SGHRS, CDR2 YFSETQ.

V and J are TRBV7-6 and TRBJ2-1; TRBD2 aligns across 11 bases. This CDR3 has 16 residues. Trimming removed 4 bases from V and 9 bases from J; junction bases left unmatched: 11. Germline V lookup: CDR1 SGHVS, CDR2 FNYEAQ. The CDR3 nucleotides are TGTGCCAGCAGCTCGCGTTTAGCGGGGGGGCCGAGTGAGCAGTTCTTC. Its translation is CASSSRLAGGPSEQFF.

This chain links TRBV7-2 with TRBJ2-4; 8 positions match TRBD2. CDR1 is SGHTA and CDR2 is FQGNSA in the germline V gene. V shed 10 bases, J shed 0 bases, and the junction held 8 bases outside the gene matches. The CDR3 is 15 amino acids. For the CDR3, the DNA is TGTGCCACGTCGGGGGGGGGCTTAGCCAAAAACATTCAGTACTTC. This translates into CATSGGGLAKNIQYF.

This clonotype was found a few times. The rearrangement uses TRBV29-1 and TRBJ1-4; D might be TRBD1 (5 bases). The CDR3 extends over 15 amino acids. The V end lost 1 base, the J end lost 4 bases, and 13 bases lay between the germline ends. From germline, CDR1 is SQVTM and CDR2 ANQGSEA. The CDR3 is CSVEASRGGNEKLFF. The CDR3 region has the DNA TGCAGCGTTGAAGCTTCCCGGGGGGGTAATGAAAAACTGTTTTTT.

The CDR3 loop reads CATREGGADTQYF. The CDR3 coding sequence is TGTGCCACACGAGAGGGGGGGGCAGATACGCAGTATTTT. The gene calls are TRBV10-3 and TRBJ2-3; D may be TRBD2 (7 bases). Trimming removed 10 bases from V and 4 bases from J, with 15 bases in between. The CDR3 sequence is 13 residues long. Germline CDR1 and CDR2: ENHRY and SYGVKD.

This sequence joins TRBV7-3 and TRBJ2-1, with D possibly matching TRBD1 (6 bases). The CDR3 sequence is 16 residues long. Germline values: CDR1 SGHTA, CDR2 FQGTGA. The V end was cut by 2 bases, the J end by 5 bases, with 16 bases between. The CDR3: CASSLWDGKGDNEQFF. DNA for the CDR3: TGTGCCAGCAGCTTATGGGACGGGAAGGGGGACAATGAGCAGTTCTTC.

The rearrangement uses TRBV6-1 and TRBJ1-2, with D perhaps TRBD1 (5 bases). Trimming took off 6 bases at V and 5 bases at J, with 16 bases between the two ends. In germline, CDR1 is MNHNS, CDR2 SASEGT. The CDR3 has 14 amino acids. The CDR3 DNA is TGTGCCAGCAGGACGGACATCCTGGGATATGGCTACACCTTC. It translates to CASRTDILGYGYTF.

CDR3 nucleotides: TGTGCCAGCAGCTTATTCATTCGCACAGATACGCAGTATTTT. Translated: CASSLFIRTDTQYF. This sequence joins TRBV7-9 and TRBJ2-3; no clear D. Germline values: CDR1 SEHNR, CDR2 FQNEAQ (reference sequence). The length of the CDR3 is 14 residues. V shed 2 bases and J shed 1 base, with 7 bases lying between them.

Ten or more counts support this clonotype. The rearrangement joins TRBV4-3 to TRBJ1-5, with TRBD1 matching over 8 bases. There are 13 residues in the CDR3. CDR1 and CDR2 (germline): LGHNA, YSLEER. Unmatched junction bases numbered 2, after V lost 4 bases and J lost 6 bases. The CDR3 loop reads CASSRTGGQPQHF. The CDR3 region has the DNA TGCGCCAGCAGCCGAACAGGGGGTCAGCCCCAGCATTTT.

This clonotype appeared many times. The CDR3 loop is CASSQSPGTGGEKLFF. In DNA, the CDR3 is TGTGCCAGCAGCCAATCCCCCGGGACAGGGGGTGAAAAACTGTTTTTT. The chain uses TRBV4-2 and TRBJ1-4, with 11 bases lining up with TRBD1. Trimming cost V 2 bases and J 7 bases; bases outside gene matches: 6. Germline CDR1 reads LGHNA; CDR2 reads YNFKEQ. The CDR3 is made up of 16 amino acids.

This clonotype has only a few counts. The rearrangement links TRBV6-1 to TRBJ1-2; D gene ambiguous. CDR1 MNHNS and CDR2 SASEGT come from the germline V gene. Trimming removed 4 bases from V and 2 bases from J, with 8 bases in between. CDR3 size: 13 residues. The CDR3 reads CASSGSSNYGYTF. Here the CDR3 DNA reads TGTGCCAGCAGTGGGAGCTCCAACTATGGCTACACCTTC.

The rearrangement uses TRBV7-2 and TRBJ1-2; 7 bases match TRBD1. CDR3 length: 13 residues. Unmatched junction bases numbered 6, after V lost 3 bases and J lost 8 bases. CDR1 and CDR2 from the germline V gene are SGHTA and FQGNSA. Here the CDR3 DNA reads TGTGCCAGCAGCTTCCCATACAGGGGAGGCTACACCTTC. Translating gives CASSFPYRGGYTF.

The chain employs TRBV2 and TRBJ2-7; maybe TRBD2 (6 bases). There are 14 residues in the CDR3. Germline V gives CDR1 SNHLY, CDR2 FYNNEI. CDR3 in amino acids: CASSKAGLPTEQYV. The CDR3 coding sequence is TGTGCCAGCAGTAAAGCGGGCCTACCGACCGAGCAGTACGTC.

This clonotype showed up just a few times. This chain connects TRBV20-1 to TRBJ2-4; D not certain. Trimming left V 6 bases short and J 3 bases short, with 12 bases between. Germline V gene data show CDR1 as DFQATT and CDR2 as SNEGSKA (reference sequence). CDR3 size: 13 residues. The CDR3 is CSARDAGKNIQYF. The CDR3 bases are TGCAGTGCCCGCGACGCCGGCAAAAACATTCAGTACTTC.

The chain is built from TRBV5-1 and TRBJ2-5; D assignment may be TRBD1 or TRBD2 (5 bases each). Between the trimmed V and J ends, which lost 6 bases and 5 bases, there was a span of 11 bases. The CDR3 loop spans 12 amino acids. Germline assignment: CDR1 SGHRS and CDR2 YFSETQ. CDR3 in amino acids: CASTGLRETQYF. The DNA for the CDR3 is TGCGCCAGCACGGGGCTCCGCGAGACCCAGTACTTC. Looking up the rest from reference TRBV5-1 and TRBJ2-5 gives the full variable domain: KAGVTQTPRYLIKTRGQQVTLSCSPISGHRSVSWYQQTPGQGLQFLFEYFSETQRNKGNFPGRFSGRQFSNSRSEMNVSTLELGDSALYLCASTGLRETQYFGPGTRLLVL.

A single count supports this clonotype. The genes are TRBV28 and TRBJ2-1; possible D gene TRBD2, 5 bases. In germline, CDR1 is MDHEN, CDR2 SYDVKM. The ends were cut back, 10 bases at V and 2 bases at J, with 15 bases in the middle. The CDR3 is 14 residues long. In DNA, the CDR3 is TGTGCCACCAGAGGTGGGGAGCCCTACAATGAGCAGTTCTTC. Translating it yields CATRGGEPYNEQFF.

The chain has TRBV7-9 and TRBJ2-6; D uncertain. CDR3 length: 15 amino acids. Germline CDR1 reads SEHNR; CDR2 reads FQNEAQ (reference sequence). Trimming removed 3 bases from V and 2 bases from J, with 8 bases in between. The CDR3 region is CASSFGNPGANVLTF. CDR3 DNA: TGTGCCAGCAGCTTTGGGAACCCTGGGGCCAACGTCCTGACTTTC.

The chain uses TRBV29-1 and TRBJ1-2; a possible D gene is TRBD1 (6 bases). The germline V and J ends were trimmed by 7 bases and 4 bases, with 16 bases remaining between them. This CDR3 comprises 13 residues. Germline assignment: CDR1 SQVTM and CDR2 ANQGSEA. CDR3 sequence: CSAWTADFYGYTF. The CDR3 DNA reads as TGCAGCGCTTGGACAGCCGATTTCTATGGCTACACCTTC.

This chain connects TRBV7-9 to TRBJ1-2; 8 nucleotides align to TRBD1. The germline gives CDR1 SEHNR, CDR2 FQNEAQ (reference sequence). Losses at the gene ends were 5 bases for V and 4 bases for J; bases not matched to a gene: 9. CDR3 length: 15 amino acids. CDR3 nucleotides: TGTGCCAGCAGCCCCGGACAGGGCCTCGGCTATGGCTACACCTTC. Its translation: CASSPGQGLGYGYTF.

This clonotype showed up just once. The chain combines TRBV7-2 with TRBJ1-6; D is undetermined. V was pared by 3 bases and J by 1 base, with 7 bases between. This CDR3 contains 15 residues. Per the germline V gene, CDR1 is SGHTA and CDR2 is FQGNSA. In DNA form, the CDR3 reads TGTGCCAGCAGCTTCCAAGGATCCTATAATTCACCCCTCCACTTT. Protein sequence: CASSFQGSYNSPLHF.

The chain employs TRBV6-2 or TRBV6-3 and TRBJ2-4; possible D gene TRBD2, 5 bases. Germline V gene lookup returns CDR1 MNHEY and CDR2 SVGEGT. V was clipped by 2 bases and J by 0 bases, with 11 bases between them. The CDR3 has 16 amino acids. CDR3 sequence: CASSYRGLLAKNIQYF. The CDR3 DNA follows: TGTGCCAGCAGTTACAGAGGGTTACTAGCCAAAAACATTCAGTACTTC.

This clonotype occurred a few times. V usage is TRBV15 and J usage is TRBJ2-2, with D possibly called TRBD1 or TRBD2 (5 bases each). Germline V CDR1 and CDR2: LNHNV, YYDKDF (reference sequence). V was clipped by 3 bases and J by 8 bases, with 10 bases between them. The CDR3 is 13 amino acids. DNA of the CDR3: TGTGCCACCAGCAGCGGGGCGCGGGGGGAGCTGTTTTTT. Translating it yields CATSSGARGELFF.